The 14 T cell receptor beta chains listed next were all sequenced from one sample in a study of post-analysis software for immune sequencing data. Broader study findings: TRBV5-6, TRBV5-1 and TRBV20-1 were among 4 or 5 TRBV segments more frequent in patients than controls.

Included in the TCR beta cDNA libraries were unique molecular identifiers. TCRdb processed the PCR reads anew with MiXCR; each CDR3 protein has one entry. The sample carries around 260,000 distinct CDR3 sequences, just over 35% recorded once. Their antigens remain unidentified. Source material: blood. The receptors shown here come from a girl aged 10 to 17 with multiple sclerosis.

The chain is built from TRBV6-1 and TRBJ2-5; tentatively, D is TRBD1 or TRBD2 (5 bases each). Germline CDR1 MNHNS, CDR2 SASEGT. The CDR3 has 14 amino acids. V lost 7 bases and J 4 bases, leaving 16 bases between the germline ends. The CDR3 region has the DNA TGTGCCAGCAAGCCCGGGACCGCAATAGAGACCCAGTACTTC. Its translation: CASKPGTAIETQYF.

The chain couples TRBV29-1 to TRBJ2-1; TRBD1 is a possible D gene (6 bases). The J call may be wrong; the DNA end is better matched by TRBJ2-7. Germline V CDR1 and CDR2: SQVTM, ANQGSEA. This CDR3 has 12 residues. Here the CDR3 reads CSVRHRVNEQYF. The CDR3 bases are TGCAGCGTTAGACACAGGGTCAATGAGCAGTACTTC.

This clonotype was seen repeatedly, ten times or more. The J gene is TRBJ2-1, the V gene TRBV27, with 9 bases aligning to TRBD2. The V gene's germline CDR1 is MNHEY and CDR2 SMNVEV (reference sequence). CDR3 length: 15 residues. V lost 3 bases, J lost 4 bases, and 4 bases stayed unmatched. CDR3 residues: CASSFGGGGYNEQFF. The CDR3 DNA reads TGTGCCAGCAGTTTTGGCGGGGGGGGGTACAATGAGCAGTTCTTC.

This clonotype was found many times. The chain is built from TRBV6-4 and TRBJ1-2; 7 nucleotides align to TRBD1. In germline, CDR1 is MRHNA, CDR2 SNTAGT. The CDR3 has 12 residues. The V and J ends lost 6 bases and 7 bases, in that order; junction bases with no gene match: 5. The CDR3 DNA follows: TGTGCCAGCAGCTCTACAGGGGCTGGCTACACCTTC. It is translated as CASSSTGAGYTF.

At least ten counts were recorded for this clonotype. The V and J genes are TRBV5-5 and TRBJ1-1, with 10 bases lining up with TRBD1. Germline lookup yields CDR1 SGHKS and CDR2 YYEKEE (reference sequence). The CDR3 spans 16 residues. Trimming took 4 bases from V and 1 from J; bases not matched to a gene: 7. CDR3 amino acids: CASSGGDRGSNTEAFF. CDR3 sequence (DNA): TGTGCCAGCAGCGGGGGGGACAGGGGATCGAACACTGAAGCTTTCTTT.

Comments on this clonotype: An end of the junction differs from the germline gene, which may be a read error. The chain recombines TRBV7-2 with TRBJ2-2, with D tentatively TRBD1 or TRBD2 (5 bases each). CDR1 is SGHTA and CDR2 is FQGNSA in the germline V gene. The CDR3 loop spans 14 amino acids. DNA for the CDR3: TGTGCCAGCAGCCTCCCCATGGACAACGGGGAGCGGTTTTTT. Its translation: CASSLPMDNGERFF.

This clonotype has just a few counts. This rearrangement joins TRBV6-2 or TRBV6-3 to TRBJ2-7; 11 bases are a match to TRBD1. The length of the CDR3 is 14 residues. V trimming: 2 bases; J trimming: 3 bases; junction bases outside the gene matches: 0. The germline CDR1 and CDR2 sequences are MNHEY and SVGEGT. For the CDR3, the DNA is TGTGCCAGCAGTTACGGGACAGGGGGCTACGAGCAGTACTTC. Translating gives CASSYGTGGYEQYF.

In nucleotides, the CDR3 is TGCAGTGTAGCGCAAATCAGGACTAGCGGGGTCGACAATGAGCAGTTCTTC. It is translated as CSVAQIRTSGVDNEQFF. The V gene is TRBV20-1, the J gene TRBJ2-1; 12 bases are shared with TRBD2. Unmatched junction bases numbered 15, after V lost 7 bases and J lost 5 bases. This CDR3 is built from 17 residues. In germline, CDR1 is DFQATT, CDR2 SNEGSKA (reference sequence).

This clonotype was detected ten times or more. The chain combines TRBV5-1 with TRBJ2-3; D not certain. The CDR3 runs to 14 residues. Between the trimmed V and J ends, which lost 0 bases and 1 base, there was a span of 6 bases. The germline gives CDR1 SGHRS, CDR2 YFSETQ. This chain's CDR3 is CASSLEWGTDTQYF. CDR3 DNA: TGCGCCAGCAGCTTGGAGTGGGGCACAGATACGCAGTATTTT.

The chain combines TRBV4-3 with TRBJ2-5; 8 positions match TRBD1. The germline gives CDR1 LGHNA, CDR2 YSLEER. Trimming cost V 4 bases and J 2 bases; bases outside gene matches: 3. CDR3 size: 14 residues. In DNA, the CDR3 is TGCGCCAGCAGCCCGACAGGGGAGCAAGAGACCCAGTACTTC. This sequence encodes CASSPTGEQETQYF.

The chain joins TRBV4-1 to TRBJ2-5; D is uncertain. CDR1 MGHRA and CDR2 YSYEKL come from the germline V gene. The CDR3 runs 13 residues. Trimming cost V 1 base and J 2 bases, with 5 bases left between them. The CDR3 is CASSQVIQETQYF. In DNA form, the CDR3 reads TGCGCCAGCAGCCAAGTTATACAAGAGACCCAGTACTTC.

This clonotype has at least ten counts. J is TRBJ2-5 and V is TRBV20-1; no reliable D call. V lost 3 bases and J lost 3, with 5 bases in between. From germline, CDR1 is DFQATT and CDR2 SNEGSKA (reference sequence). CDR3 length: 11 residues. CDR3 DNA sequence: TGCAGTGCTAGCACGAAAGAGACCCAGTACTTC. Residues: CSASTKETQYF.

In regard to this clonotype: A read error is possible here, since a much larger clone lies one base away. The J gene is TRBJ1-6, the V gene TRBV6-5, with D uncertain. The CDR3 runs to 13 residues. The germline V gene encodes CDR1 MNHEY and CDR2 SVGAGI. CDR3 coding DNA: TGTGCCAGCCTCCGAGGGAGTGATTCACCCCTCTACTTT. This encodes CASLRGSDSPLYF.

The gene calls are TRBV15 and TRBJ2-2, with D perhaps TRBD1 (5 bases). Trimming took 4 bases from V and 5 from J, leaving 20 bases between them. This CDR3 comprises 17 residues. Germline CDR1 and CDR2: LNHNV and YYDKDF (reference sequence). The DNA for the CDR3 is TGTGCCACCAGCACGACCTCCGAGGCAGGGAAGACCGGGGAGCTGTTTTTT. Amino acids: CATSTTSEAGKTGELFF.